Each of the 2 T cell receptor beta chains below was sequenced from the same sample in a study of blood T cell repertoires in COVID-19 (TCRdb year 2020). The library relied on the immunoSEQ multiplex PCR assay. TCRdb re-hosts the immuneACCESS table, in-frame sequences only. Its copies lack some clones; in the studies checked, an unresolved V gene accounts for under half of them, and the cause for the rest is not known. The sample contains around 95,000 clones, approximately 80% of them found a single time. The leading ten clones occupy 9.5% to 13% of the sample. The sequenced sample consisted of peripheral blood. The receptors stem from a woman between 65 and 79 years old with acute or convalescent COVID-19.

This chain connects TRBV18 to TRBJ2-1, with a weak D call TRBD2 (6 bases). Germline V CDR1 and CDR2: KGHSH, LQKENI. Trimming stripped 3 bases from V and 9 bases from J, with 12 bases between. This CDR3 is 13 amino acids long. Written as DNA, the CDR3 is TGTGCCAGCTCACCGGTGGGGGGTCCTGAGCAGTTCTTC. Its protein product is CASSPVGGPEQFF. Complete variable domain (other parts from reference TRBV18 and TRBJ2-1): NAGVMQNPRHLVRRRGQEARLRCSPMKGHSHVYWYRQLPEEGLKFMVYLQKENIIDESGMPKERFSAEFPKEGPSILRIQQVVRGDSAAYFCASSPVGGPEQFFGPGTRLTVL.

The chain combines TRBV21-1 with TRBJ2-3; TRBD2, as called in the table, went unchecked against the DNA. TRBV21-1 is a pseudogene. The CDR3 totals 15 residues. CDR3: CASALRGTSTDTQYF. The CDR3, as DNA: TGTGCCAGCGCCTTACGGGGGACTAGCACAGATACGCAGTATTTT.